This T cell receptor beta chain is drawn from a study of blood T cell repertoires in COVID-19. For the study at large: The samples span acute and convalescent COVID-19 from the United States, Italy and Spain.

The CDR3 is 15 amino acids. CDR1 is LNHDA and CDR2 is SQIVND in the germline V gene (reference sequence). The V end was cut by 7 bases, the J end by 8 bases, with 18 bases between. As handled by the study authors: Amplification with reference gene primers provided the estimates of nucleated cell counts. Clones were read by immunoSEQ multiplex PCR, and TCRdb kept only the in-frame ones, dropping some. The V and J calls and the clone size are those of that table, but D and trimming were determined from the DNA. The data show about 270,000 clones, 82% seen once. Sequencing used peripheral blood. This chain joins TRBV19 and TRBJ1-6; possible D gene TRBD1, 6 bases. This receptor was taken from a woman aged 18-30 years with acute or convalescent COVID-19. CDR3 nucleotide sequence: TGTGCCAGTAACCCTTCAGGGGTTGTGGATTCACCCCTCCACTTT. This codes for CASNPSGVVDSPLHF. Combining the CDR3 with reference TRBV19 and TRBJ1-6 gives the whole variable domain DGGITQSPKYLFRKEGQNVTLSCEQNLNHDAMYWYRQDPGQGLRLIYYSQIVNDFQKGDIAEGYSVSREKKESFPLTVTSAQKNPTAFYLCASNPSGVVDSPLHFGNGTRLTVT.